The 2 T cell receptor beta chains reported below all come from one sample, sequenced in a study of STAT5B mutations in CD4+ large granular lymphocyte leukemia. This table comes from immunoSEQ multiplex PCR, and its TCRdb copy is limited to in-frame clones, with some not included. The sample consists of under 40,000 clones, 71% of them appearing once. Specimen: CD4+ T cells from blood buffy coats. The receptors shown here come from a human donor in good health.

The V and J genes are TRBV6-1 and TRBJ2-5; D is unresolved. CDR1 is MNHNS, CDR2 SASEGT, per germline. Trimming pared 0 bases from V and 5 bases from J, leaving 4 bases between. The CDR3 has 12 amino acids. CDR3 protein: CASSEAGETQYF. The CDR3, as DNA: TGTGCCAGCAGTGAAGCGGGGGAGACCCAGTACTTC.

The chain employs TRBV11-3 and TRBJ2-5, with D unresolved. The CDR3 consists of 13 residues. From germline, CDR1 is SGHNT and CDR2 YENEEA. V lost 2 bases and J 4 bases, leaving 8 bases between the germline ends. CDR3 region: CASSLQPGETQYF. The CDR3 DNA reads as TGTGCCAGCAGCTTACAGCCGGGAGAGACCCAGTACTTC.